Here is one T cell receptor beta chain with its context. These data originate in a study of cytomegalovirus exposure and HLA in healthy donors. J lost 1 base, V lost 7 bases, and 8 bases had no gene match. This CDR3 spans 15 amino acids. Germline V CDR1 and CDR2: SGHTA, FQGNSA. The PCR contained 60 Vbeta and 13 Jbeta primers. Assay: immunoSEQ multiplex PCR; the TCRdb copy retains only in-frame clones and omits some. The sample lists about 160,000 clones; 55% to 75% were seen once. The chain carries TRBV7-2 and TRBJ2-7; 9 nucleotides align to TRBD1. The sequenced material came from PBMCs. This sequence originates from a woman aged 55-70 years in good health and CMV-seropositive. The CDR3 region is CASNSTGGRSYEQYF. CDR3 DNA: TGTGCCAGCAACTCGACAGGGGGAAGATCCTACGAGCAGTACTTC.